This entry concerns a single TCR beta chain. This record belongs to a study of OX40 agonist ivuxolimab in advanced cancers. TCRdb's copy holds only in-frame clones and misses some; the assay was immunoSEQ multiplex PCR. The table lists some 16,000 clones, about 75% of them singletons. Sequenced here: CD4+ or CD8+ T cells sorted from blood, sampled in a trial of the OX40 agonist ivuxolimab. The sequence was obtained from an adult with an advanced solid tumor such as melanoma, head and neck, liver or kidney cancer.

Here the CDR3 DNA reads TGTGCCAGCAGGACCGGGACTAGCGGCACAGATACGCAGTATTTT. Its translation: CASRTGTSGTDTQYF. The chain uses TRBV27 and TRBJ2-3; TRBD2 matches 10 bases. This CDR3 region has 15 residues. CDR1 is MNHEY and CDR2 is SMNVEV in the germline V gene (reference sequence). The trim removed 6 bases at V and 1 base at J, leaving 4 bases unmatched.